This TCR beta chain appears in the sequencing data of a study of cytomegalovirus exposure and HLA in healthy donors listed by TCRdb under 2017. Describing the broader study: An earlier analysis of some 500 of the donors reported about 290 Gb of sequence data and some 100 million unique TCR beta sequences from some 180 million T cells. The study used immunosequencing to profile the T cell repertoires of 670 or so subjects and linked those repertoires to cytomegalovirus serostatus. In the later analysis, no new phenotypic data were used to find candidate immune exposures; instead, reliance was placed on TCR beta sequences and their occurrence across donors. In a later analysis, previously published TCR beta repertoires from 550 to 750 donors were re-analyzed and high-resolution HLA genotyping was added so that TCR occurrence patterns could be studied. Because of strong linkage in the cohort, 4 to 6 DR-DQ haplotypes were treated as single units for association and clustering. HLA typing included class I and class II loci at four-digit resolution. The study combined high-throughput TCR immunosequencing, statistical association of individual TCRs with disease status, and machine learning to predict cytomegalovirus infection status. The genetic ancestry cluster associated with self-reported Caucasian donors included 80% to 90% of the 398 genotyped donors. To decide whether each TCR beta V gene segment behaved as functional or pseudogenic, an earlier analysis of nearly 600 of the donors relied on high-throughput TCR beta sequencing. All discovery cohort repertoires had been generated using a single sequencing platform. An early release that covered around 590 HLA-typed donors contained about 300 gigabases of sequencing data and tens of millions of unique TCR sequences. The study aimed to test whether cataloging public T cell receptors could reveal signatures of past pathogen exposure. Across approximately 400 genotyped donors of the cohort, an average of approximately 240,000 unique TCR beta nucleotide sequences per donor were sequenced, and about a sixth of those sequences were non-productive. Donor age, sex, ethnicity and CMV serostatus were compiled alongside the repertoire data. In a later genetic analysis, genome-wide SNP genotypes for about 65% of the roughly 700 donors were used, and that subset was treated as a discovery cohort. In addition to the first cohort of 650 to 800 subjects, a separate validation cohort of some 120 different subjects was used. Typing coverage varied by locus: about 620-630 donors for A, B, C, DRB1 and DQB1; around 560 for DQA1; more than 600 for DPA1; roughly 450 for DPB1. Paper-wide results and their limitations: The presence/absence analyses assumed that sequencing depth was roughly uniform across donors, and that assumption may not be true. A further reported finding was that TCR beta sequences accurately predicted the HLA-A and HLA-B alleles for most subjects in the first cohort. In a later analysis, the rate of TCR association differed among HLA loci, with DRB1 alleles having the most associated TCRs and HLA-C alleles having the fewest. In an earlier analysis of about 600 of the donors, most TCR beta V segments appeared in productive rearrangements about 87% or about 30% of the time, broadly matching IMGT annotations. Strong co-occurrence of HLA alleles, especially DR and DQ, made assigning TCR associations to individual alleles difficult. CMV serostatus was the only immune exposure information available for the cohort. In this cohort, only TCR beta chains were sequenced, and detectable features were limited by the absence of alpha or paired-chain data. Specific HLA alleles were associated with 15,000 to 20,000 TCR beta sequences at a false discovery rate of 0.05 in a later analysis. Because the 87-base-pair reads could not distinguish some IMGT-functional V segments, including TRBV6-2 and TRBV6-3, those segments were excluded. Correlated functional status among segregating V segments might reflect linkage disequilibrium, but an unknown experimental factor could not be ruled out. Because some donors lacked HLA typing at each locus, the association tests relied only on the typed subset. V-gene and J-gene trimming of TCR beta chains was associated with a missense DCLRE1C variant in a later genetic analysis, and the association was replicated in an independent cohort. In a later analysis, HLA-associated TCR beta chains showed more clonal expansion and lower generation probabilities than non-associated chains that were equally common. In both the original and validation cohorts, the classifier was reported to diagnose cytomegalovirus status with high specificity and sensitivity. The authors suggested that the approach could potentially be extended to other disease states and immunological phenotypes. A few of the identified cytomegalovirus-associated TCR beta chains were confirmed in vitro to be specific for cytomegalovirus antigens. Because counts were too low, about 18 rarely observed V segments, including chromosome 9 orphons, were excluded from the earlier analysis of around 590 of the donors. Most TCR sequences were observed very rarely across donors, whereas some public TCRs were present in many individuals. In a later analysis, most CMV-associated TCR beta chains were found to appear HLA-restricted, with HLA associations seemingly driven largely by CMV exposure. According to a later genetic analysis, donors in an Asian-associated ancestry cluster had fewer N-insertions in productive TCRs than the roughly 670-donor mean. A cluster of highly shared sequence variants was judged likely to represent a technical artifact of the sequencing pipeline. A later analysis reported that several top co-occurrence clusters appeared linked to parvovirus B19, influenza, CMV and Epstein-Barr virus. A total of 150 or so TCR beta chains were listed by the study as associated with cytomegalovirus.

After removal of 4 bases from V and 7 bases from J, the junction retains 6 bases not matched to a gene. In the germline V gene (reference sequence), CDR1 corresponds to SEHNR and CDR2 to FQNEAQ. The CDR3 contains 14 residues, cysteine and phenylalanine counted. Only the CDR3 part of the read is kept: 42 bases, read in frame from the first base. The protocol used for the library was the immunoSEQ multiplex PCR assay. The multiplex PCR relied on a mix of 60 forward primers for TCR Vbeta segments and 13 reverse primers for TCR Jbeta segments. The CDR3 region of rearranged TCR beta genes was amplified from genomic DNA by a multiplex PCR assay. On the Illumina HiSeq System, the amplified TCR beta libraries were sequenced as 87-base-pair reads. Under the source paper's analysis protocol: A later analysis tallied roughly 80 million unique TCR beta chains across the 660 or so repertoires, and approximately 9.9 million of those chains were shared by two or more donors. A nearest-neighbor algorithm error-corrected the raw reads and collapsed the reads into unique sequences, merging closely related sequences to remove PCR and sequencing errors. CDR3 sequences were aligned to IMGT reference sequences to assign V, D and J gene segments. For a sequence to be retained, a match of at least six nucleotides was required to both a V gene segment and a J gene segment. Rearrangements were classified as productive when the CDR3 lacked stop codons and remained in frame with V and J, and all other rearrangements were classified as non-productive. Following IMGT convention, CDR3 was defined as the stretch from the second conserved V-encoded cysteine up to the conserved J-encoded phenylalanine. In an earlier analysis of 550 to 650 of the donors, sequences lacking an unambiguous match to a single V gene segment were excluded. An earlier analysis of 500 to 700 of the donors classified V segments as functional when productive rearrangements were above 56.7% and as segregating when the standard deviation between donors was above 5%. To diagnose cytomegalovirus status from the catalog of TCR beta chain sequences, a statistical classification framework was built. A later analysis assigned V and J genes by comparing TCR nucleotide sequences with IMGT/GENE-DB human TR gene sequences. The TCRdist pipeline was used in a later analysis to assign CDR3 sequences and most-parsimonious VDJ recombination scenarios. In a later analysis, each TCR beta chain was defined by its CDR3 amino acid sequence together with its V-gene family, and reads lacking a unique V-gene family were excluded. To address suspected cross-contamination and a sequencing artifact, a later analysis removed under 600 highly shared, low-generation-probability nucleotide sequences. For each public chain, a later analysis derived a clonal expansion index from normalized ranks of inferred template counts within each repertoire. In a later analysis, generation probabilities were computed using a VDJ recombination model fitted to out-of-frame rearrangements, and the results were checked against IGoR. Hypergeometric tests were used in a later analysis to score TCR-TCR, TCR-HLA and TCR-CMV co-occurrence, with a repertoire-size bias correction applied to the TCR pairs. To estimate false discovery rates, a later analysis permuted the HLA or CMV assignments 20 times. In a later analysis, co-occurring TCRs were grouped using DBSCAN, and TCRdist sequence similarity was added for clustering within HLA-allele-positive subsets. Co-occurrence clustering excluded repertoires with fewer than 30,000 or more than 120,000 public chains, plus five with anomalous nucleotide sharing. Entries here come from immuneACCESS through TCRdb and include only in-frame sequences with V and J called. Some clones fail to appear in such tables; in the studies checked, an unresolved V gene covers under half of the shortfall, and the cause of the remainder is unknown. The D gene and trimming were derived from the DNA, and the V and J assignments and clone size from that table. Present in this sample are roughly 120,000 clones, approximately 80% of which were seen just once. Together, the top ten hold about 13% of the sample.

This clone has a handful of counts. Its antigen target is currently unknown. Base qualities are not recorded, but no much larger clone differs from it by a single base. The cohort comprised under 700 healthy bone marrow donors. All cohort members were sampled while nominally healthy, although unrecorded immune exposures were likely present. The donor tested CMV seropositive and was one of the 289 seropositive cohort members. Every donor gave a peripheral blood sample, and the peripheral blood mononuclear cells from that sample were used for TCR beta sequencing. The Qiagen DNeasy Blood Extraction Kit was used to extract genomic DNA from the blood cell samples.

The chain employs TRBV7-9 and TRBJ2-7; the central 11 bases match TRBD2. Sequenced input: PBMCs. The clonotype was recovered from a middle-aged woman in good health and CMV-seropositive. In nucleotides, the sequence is TGTGCCAGCAGCTCTAGCGGGAGGACCGGGGAGCAGTACTTC. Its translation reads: CASSSSGRTGEQYF.